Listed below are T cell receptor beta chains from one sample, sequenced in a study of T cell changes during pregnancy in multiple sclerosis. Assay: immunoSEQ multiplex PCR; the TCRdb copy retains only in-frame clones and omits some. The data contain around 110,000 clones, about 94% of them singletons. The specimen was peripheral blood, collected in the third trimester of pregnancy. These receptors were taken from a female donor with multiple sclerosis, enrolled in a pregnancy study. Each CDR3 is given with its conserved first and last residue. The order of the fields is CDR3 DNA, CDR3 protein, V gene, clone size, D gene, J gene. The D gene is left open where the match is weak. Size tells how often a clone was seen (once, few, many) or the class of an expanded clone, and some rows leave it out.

cdr3_nt: TGTGCCAGCAAACAGGGGAACACTGAAGCTTTCTTT
cdr3_aa: CASKQGNTEAFF
v_call: TRBV14
clone_size: NA
d_call: NA
j_call: TRBJ1-1

cdr3_nt: TGTGCCAGCAGCCCCCGCGGGGCCTACGAGCAGTACTTC
cdr3_aa: CASSPRGAYEQYF
v_call: TRBV7-6
clone_size: NA
d_call: NA
j_call: TRBJ2-7

cdr3_nt: TGTGCCAGCAGCTTAGCCCCGGGACAGCGAGAGAACACTGAAGCTTTCTTT
cdr3_aa: CASSLAPGQRENTEAFF
v_call: TRBV7-9
clone_size: NA
d_call: TRBD1
j_call: TRBJ1-1

cdr3_nt: TGTGCCTGGAGTGTGACAGGCGGACCGAACACCGGGGAGCTGTTTTTT
cdr3_aa: CAWSVTGGPNTGELFF
v_call: TRBV30
clone_size: NA
d_call: NA
j_call: TRBJ2-2

cdr3_nt: TGTGCCAGCAGCTTGGGTCAGGGTCGCTACGAGCAGTACTTC
cdr3_aa: CASSLGQGRYEQYF
v_call: TRBV5-4
clone_size: once
d_call: NA
j_call: TRBJ2-7

cdr3_nt: TGTGCCATCACCGAGACAGGGGGCACTGAAGCTTTCTTT
cdr3_aa: CAITETGGTEAFF
v_call: TRBV10-3
clone_size: once
d_call: TRBD1
j_call: TRBJ1-1

cdr3_nt: TGTGCCAGCAGCGAGAGGGGGGGCCACTATGGCTACACCTTC
cdr3_aa: CASSERGGHYGYTF
v_call: TRBV5-6
clone_size: NA
d_call: NA
j_call: TRBJ1-2

cdr3_nt: TGTGCCAGCAGCTCTGGACAGGGAGGTTCACCCCTCCACTTT
cdr3_aa: CASSSGQGGSPLHF
v_call: TRBV7-9
clone_size: once
d_call: TRBD1
j_call: TRBJ1-6

cdr3_nt: TGTGCCAGCAGCCAGGGGCGGGGGCAGAACACTGAAGCTTTCTTT
cdr3_aa: CASSQGRGQNTEAFF
v_call: TRBV14
clone_size: NA
d_call: NA
j_call: TRBJ1-1

cdr3_nt: TGCAGTGCAGGGACTACCAATGAGCAGTTCTTC
cdr3_aa: CSAGTTNEQFF
v_call: TRBV20-1
clone_size: NA
d_call: TRBD2
j_call: TRBJ2-1

cdr3_nt: TGTGCCAGCAGCCAACTCGCGGACAGGGCGTTGGCCGGGGAGCTGTTTTTT
cdr3_aa: CASSQLADRALAGELFF
v_call: TRBV4-2
clone_size: once
d_call: TRBD1
j_call: TRBJ2-2

cdr3_nt: TGCGCCAGCAGCCAAGTGGATATGGGACTAGCGGCATACAATGAGCAGTTCTTC
cdr3_aa: CASSQVDMGLAAYNEQFF
v_call: TRBV4-1
clone_size: NA
d_call: TRBD2
j_call: TRBJ2-1

cdr3_nt: TGTGCCAGCAGCTCCCAGGCGAGATTATACAATGAGCAGTTCTTC
cdr3_aa: CASSSQARLYNEQFF
v_call: TRBV7-2
clone_size: once
d_call: NA
j_call: TRBJ2-1

cdr3_nt: TGTGCCAGCAGTGAGCAGCAGTGTCTCCTAGTCGACAATGAAAAACTGTTTTTT
cdr3_aa: CASSEQQCLLVDNEKLFF
v_call: TRBV7-1
clone_size: NA
d_call: NA
j_call: TRBJ1-4

cdr3_nt: TGTGCCAGCAGCCCCCAAGGAGAAGGGGAAGAGACCCAGTACTTC
cdr3_aa: CASSPQGEGEETQYF
v_call: TRBV4-2
clone_size: NA
d_call: NA
j_call: TRBJ2-5

cdr3_nt: TGTGCCGGCAGTGAAAACCAGGGGAACACTGAAGCTTTCTTT
cdr3_aa: CAGSENQGNTEAFF
v_call: TRBV6-1
clone_size: once
d_call: NA
j_call: TRBJ1-1

cdr3_nt: TGTGCCAGCAGCCAAGTGGGCAGGGGGCTCGACACCATATATTTT
cdr3_aa: CASSQVGRGLDTIYF
v_call: TRBV4-2
clone_size: NA
d_call: TRBD1
j_call: TRBJ1-3

cdr3_nt: TGTGCCAGCAGCCCGACTAGCGGGGGGTTAGATGAGCAGTTCTTC
cdr3_aa: CASSPTSGGLDEQFF
v_call: TRBV7-2
clone_size: NA
d_call: TRBD2
j_call: TRBJ2-1

cdr3_nt: TGTGCCAGCCGCCCTCAGGGGGCATACTATGGCTACACCTTC
cdr3_aa: CASRPQGAYYGYTF
v_call: TRBV27
clone_size: NA
d_call: TRBD1
j_call: TRBJ1-2

cdr3_nt: TGTGCCAGTAGGAGTAGGGGGAGTTTGGCAGGGGGTACATCCTACGAGCAGTACTTC
cdr3_aa: CASRSRGSLAGGTSYEQYF
v_call: TRBV19
clone_size: NA
d_call: TRBD1
j_call: TRBJ2-7

cdr3_nt: TGTGCCAGCAGTCGGGACGGGGGGTTAGGTGGGGAAGCTTTCTTT
cdr3_aa: CASSRDGGLGGEAFF
v_call: TRBV28
clone_size: NA
d_call: NA
j_call: TRBJ1-1

cdr3_nt: TGTGCCAGCAGTGTGGGGCGCGAACAGCCCCAGCATTTT
cdr3_aa: CASSVGREQPQHF
v_call: TRBV2
clone_size: few
d_call: NA
j_call: TRBJ1-5